This paragraph covers one T cell receptor beta chain sequence. Its specificity is not known. The CDR3 runs to 13 residues. The trim removed 6 bases at V and 4 bases at J, leaving 5 bases unmatched. Germline V lookup: CDR1 SGHTA, CDR2 FQGNSA. The table came from immunoSEQ multiplex PCR; TCRdb's copy has only in-frame clones and leaves some out. The table records around 28,000 clones, about 83% of them present only once. The data originate from a study of T cells in narcolepsy. The wider study: Patients with NT1 or NT2 and healthy control donors were enrolled.

Overall study findings and caveats: Blood of same and different patients, but not healthy controls, reportedly held recurring autoreactive clonotypes. In some patient and control memory CD4+ samples, autoreactive clones were absent. Comparing one patient's CSF and blood CD4+ clonotypes highlighted HCRT- and TRIB2-specific autoreactive clonotypes.

The chain combines TRBV7-2 with TRBJ1-2; 7 bases align to TRBD1. The sample comprised CD45RA- memory CD4+ T cells from PBMCs. The receptor comes from a human donor with narcolepsy. This CDR3 reads CASRGQDLYGYTF. The CDR3 DNA follows: TGTGCCAGCAGAGGACAGGACCTCTATGGCTACACCTTC.